These 26 T cell receptor beta chains came from one sample sequenced in a study of post-analysis software for immune sequencing data. Whole-study findings and limits: Five TRBV segments, TRBV5-6, TRBV5-1 and TRBV20-1 among them, were found more frequent in patients than controls.

No antigen has been identified for these receptors. TCR beta cDNA libraries included unique molecular identifiers. One entry per CDR3 protein results from TCRdb running MiXCR on the PCR reads. In the table there are about 820,000 distinct CDR3 sequences, approximately 50% of which are singletons. Sequencing input: blood. The receptors derive from a girl under 18 with multiple sclerosis.

This clonotype was detected a few times. The V call is TRBV15, the J call TRBJ1-2, with TRBD1 identical over 9 bases. Germline-derived CDR1 and CDR2 are LNHNV and YYDKDF (reference sequence). The V and J ends lost 4 bases and 7 bases, in that order; junction bases with no gene match: 10. This CDR3 comprises 15 residues. CDR3: CATSIPGQGFLGYTF. CDR3 bases: TGTGCCACCAGCATTCCGGGACAGGGATTTCTTGGCTACACCTTC.

The chain employs TRBV20-1 and TRBJ2-3; maybe TRBD2 (5 bases). The germline V and J ends were trimmed by 1 base and 2 bases, with 16 bases remaining between them. Germline-derived CDR1 and CDR2 are DFQATT and SNEGSKA (reference sequence). The CDR3 spans 16 residues. The CDR3 spells CSARASRGSDTDTQYF. The CDR3, as DNA: TGCAGTGCTAGAGCTTCGCGTGGTAGCGACACAGATACGCAGTATTTT.

In its sample, this clonotype was seen a few times. The gene calls are TRBV12-3 or TRBV12-4 and TRBJ2-7, with 11 bases matching TRBD1. V lost 6 bases, J lost 7 bases, and 5 bases stayed unmatched. The CDR3 spans 13 residues. In DNA, the CDR3 is TGTGCCAGCAGACCCGGGACAGGGGGAGAGCAGTACTTC. Protein product: CASRPGTGGEQYF.

This clonotype was observed a few times. CDR3 protein: CASSPPGLMSETQYF. CDR3 nucleotides: TGTGCCAGCAGTCCCCCCGGGCTAATGAGTGAGACCCAGTACTTC. The chain joins TRBV28 to TRBJ2-5; no clear D gene. This CDR3 is built from 15 residues. V lost 5 bases, J lost 5 bases, and 18 bases lay in between. CDR1 is MDHEN and CDR2 is SYDVKM in the germline V gene.

This sequence joins TRBV29-1 and TRBJ1-1, with D possibly matching TRBD1 (6 bases). The germline gives CDR1 SQVTM, CDR2 ANQGSEA. V shed 4 bases and J shed 4 bases, with 13 bases lying between them. This CDR3 has 13 amino acids. The chain's CDR3 is CSVGYTGFTEAFF. CDR3 coding DNA: TGCAGCGTTGGGTACACAGGGTTCACTGAAGCTTTCTTT.

The genes are TRBV5-1 and TRBJ2-1; D perhaps matches TRBD1 (6 bases). CDR3 length: 13 amino acids. Per germline, CDR1 SGHRS and CDR2 YFSETQ. The V end lost 4 bases, the J end lost 7 bases, and 12 bases lay between the germline ends. The DNA for the CDR3 is TGCGCCAGCAGCACCGGGACAAATAATGAGCAGTTCTTC. Translated, it gives CASSTGTNNEQFF. The complete variable domain, with remaining parts taken from reference TRBV5-1 and TRBJ2-1, reads KAGVTQTPRYLIKTRGQQVTLSCSPISGHRSVSWYQQTPGQGLQFLFEYFSETQRNKGNFPGRFSGRQFSNSRSEMNVSTLELGDSALYLCASSTGTNNEQFFGPGTRLTVL.

The chain recombines TRBV2 with TRBJ2-3; a weak D match, TRBD2 (5 bases). V lost 4 bases and J lost 10, with 9 bases in between. The germline V gene encodes CDR1 SNHLY and CDR2 FYNNEI. CDR3 length: 11 residues. The DNA of the CDR3 is TGTGCCAGCAGTGCTAGCAGCGCGCAGTATTTT. The encoded protein is CASSASSAQYF.

This rearrangement joins TRBV7-2 to TRBJ2-2; D perhaps matches TRBD1 (6 bases). The CDR3 contains 13 residues. Germline V gene sequence: CDR1 SGHTA, CDR2 FQGNSA. Trimming left V 4 bases short and J 6 bases short, with 9 bases between. The CDR3 region is CASSSRQAGELFF. DNA of the CDR3: TGTGCCAGCAGCTCCAGACAGGCCGGGGAGCTGTTTTTT.

The rearrangement joins TRBV20-1 to TRBJ2-6; maybe TRBD1 (5 bases). The CDR3 has 14 amino acids. V dropped 3 bases and J dropped 4 bases, with 10 bases sitting between them. CDR1 and CDR2 from the germline V gene are DFQATT and SNEGSKA (reference sequence). This CDR3 is CSASQGAGANVLTF. The DNA of the CDR3 is TGCAGTGCTAGTCAAGGGGCCGGGGCCAACGTCCTGACTTTC.

This clonotype turned up a few times. The genes are TRBV9 and TRBJ2-7, with D perhaps TRBD1 or TRBD2 (5 bases each). Germline V gene data show CDR1 as SGDLS and CDR2 as YYNGEE. Trimming stripped 0 bases from V and 9 bases from J, with 16 bases between. The CDR3 runs to 14 residues. The CDR3 sequence is CASSVEWGWTPQYF. CDR3 nucleotides: TGTGCCAGCAGCGTAGAATGGGGGTGGACGCCGCAGTACTTC.

The chain recombines TRBV7-2 with TRBJ1-4, with D possibly being TRBD1 (5 bases). Germline CDR1 and CDR2: SGHTA and FQGNSA. The CDR3 covers 16 residues. V was trimmed by 1 base and J by 0 bases, leaving 9 bases between them. The CDR3 protein is CASSLGGRATNEKLFF. The CDR3 region has the DNA TGTGCCAGCAGCTTAGGGGGCCGAGCAACTAATGAAAAACTGTTTTTT.

The rearrangement joins TRBV7-2 to TRBJ2-7; D not certain. Germline CDR1 is SGHTA and CDR2 is FQGNSA. The CDR3 runs to 14 residues. V was pared by 2 bases and J by 1 base, with 9 bases between. CDR3 amino acids: CASSLRQESYEQYF. CDR3 sequence (DNA): TGTGCCAGCAGCTTACGTCAGGAATCCTACGAGCAGTACTTC.

The chain has TRBV7-8 and TRBJ2-1; TRBD2 matches at 8 bases. The V segment lost 1 base and the J segment 8 bases; nucleotides outside the gene matches: 7. Per the germline V gene, CDR1 is SGHVS and CDR2 is FQNEAQ. The CDR3 contains 15 residues. For the CDR3, the DNA is TGTGCCAGCAGCTTAGAACTAGCGGATCGCCATGAGCAGTTCTTC. Translating it yields CASSLELADRHEQFF.

This clonotype was counted between two and nine times. V and J are TRBV5-6 and TRBJ2-7; the D is unclear. The germline V and J ends were trimmed by 5 bases and 2 bases, with 8 bases remaining between them. The CDR3 loop spans 12 amino acids. CDR1 SGHDT and CDR2 YYEEEE come from the germline V gene. CDR3 DNA: TGTGCCAGCAGTCCCAACACCTACGAGCAGTACTTC. Protein sequence: CASSPNTYEQYF.

The V call is TRBV12-3 or TRBV12-4, the J call TRBJ1-2; no clear D gene. V lost 7 bases, J lost 4 bases, and 16 bases lay in between. The CDR3 totals 14 residues. CDR3 in amino acids: CASTPQVSLYGYTF. The CDR3 DNA reads TGTGCCAGCACTCCTCAGGTATCGCTCTATGGCTACACCTTC.

This clonotype was seen more than once but under ten times. V gene TRBV6-5 combines with J gene TRBJ2-6; a possible D gene is TRBD1 (5 bases). Trimming took 0 bases from V and 0 from J, leaving 12 bases between them. CDR1 and CDR2 from the germline V gene are MNHEY and SVGAGI. The CDR3 runs 18 residues. CDR3 DNA sequence: TGTGCCAGCAGTTACTCGGGGCGACAGTACTCTGGGGCCAACGTCCTGACTTTC. Its protein is CASSYSGRQYSGANVLTF.

The CDR3 coding sequence is TGCAGTGCTTCTAGGACTAGCGGAAGCTACAATGAGCAGTTCTTC. As protein: CSASRTSGSYNEQFF. V usage is TRBV20-1 and J usage is TRBJ2-1; 10 bases are shared with TRBD2. V shed 5 bases and J 3 bases; nucleotides not matched to a gene: 7. CDR1 and CDR2 (germline): DFQATT, SNEGSKA (reference sequence). CDR3 size: 15 residues.

This clonotype was picked up one time. The chain couples TRBV5-1 to TRBJ1-5; TRBD1 aligns across 8 bases. V gave up 3 bases and J gave up 7 bases; unmatched junction bases: 6. This CDR3 spans 14 amino acids. CDR1 and CDR2 from the germline V gene are SGHRS and YFSETQ. The CDR3 here is CASSYQTGDQPQHF. As DNA, the CDR3 is TGCGCCAGCAGCTACCAGACAGGGGACCAGCCCCAGCATTTT.

The chain combines TRBV6-2 or TRBV6-3 with TRBJ2-3, with D unclear. Trimming removed 2 bases from V and 3 bases from J, with 3 bases in between. The CDR3 runs 12 residues. Germline CDR1 is MNHEY and CDR2 is SVGEGT. The CDR3 loop reads CASSYATDTQYF. The CDR3 coding sequence is TGTGCCAGCAGTTACGCGACAGATACGCAGTATTTT.

The chain carries TRBV29-1 and TRBJ2-7, with D possibly matching TRBD2 (5 bases). Germline values: CDR1 SQVTM, CDR2 ANQGSEA. CDR3 size: 12 residues. Deletions cut 7 bases from V and 7 bases from J, with 17 bases between. The CDR3 region has the DNA TGCAGCGCCCGCCACGGGGTTGGGGAGCAGTACTTC. It encodes CSARHGVGEQYF.

The rearrangement links TRBV5-1 to TRBJ2-1; the D gene is possibly TRBD2 (5 bases). Per the germline V gene, CDR1 is SGHRS and CDR2 is YFSETQ. CDR3 length equals 13 residues. V was shortened by 5 bases and J by 5 bases, with 11 bases between the two germline ends. For the CDR3, the DNA is TGCGCCAGCAGACCGTCGGGGAACAATGAGCAGTTCTTC. Protein sequence: CASRPSGNNEQFF.

In this sample, this clonotype turned up once. This chain connects TRBV9 to TRBJ2-7; TRBD1 or TRBD2 may be the D gene (5 bases each). This CDR3 region has 13 residues. Per germline, CDR1 SGDLS and CDR2 YYNGEE. V was cut by 3 bases and J by 3 bases, with 10 bases left in between. CDR3 nucleotides: TGTGCCAGCAGCGCGGGACCTTTCTACGAGCAGTACTTC. Protein product: CASSAGPFYEQYF.

The V call is TRBV11-2, the J call TRBJ2-4, with 7 bases fitting TRBD1. The J segment lost 2 bases and the V segment lost 6 bases, leaving 16 bases of the junction unmatched. In germline, CDR1 is SGHAT, CDR2 FQNNGV. The CDR3 length is 18 residues. The CDR3 DNA reads TGTGCCAGCAGGGCCGCGACAGGGATGGTTGGGACCAAAAACATTCAGTACTTC. This encodes CASRAATGMVGTKNIQYF. Full variable domain (missing parts from reference TRBV11-2 and TRBJ2-4): EAGVAQSPRYKIIEKRQSVAFWCNPISGHATLYWYQQILGQGPKLLIQFQNNGVVDDSQLPKDRFSAERLKGVDSTLKIQPAKLEDSAVYLCASRAATGMVGTKNIQYFGAGTRLSVL.

Written as DNA, the CDR3 is TGTGCCACCAGTGACGGGACAGGGGAAACCGGGGAGCTGTTTTTT. Its protein product is CATSDGTGETGELFF. The chain carries TRBV24-1 and TRBJ2-2; 10 bases fit TRBD1. J was trimmed by 5 bases and V by 4 bases; bases with no gene match: 3. The CDR3 is made up of 15 amino acids. Germline CDR1 and CDR2: KGHDR and SFDVKD.

The CDR3 reads CASSRGPGQGTYEQYF. DNA of the CDR3: TGTGCCAGCAGCCGTGGTCCGGGACAGGGGACCTACGAGCAGTACTTC. The chain recombines TRBV6-6 with TRBJ2-7; 10 bases align to TRBD1. Per germline, CDR1 MNHNY and CDR2 SVGAGI (reference sequence). After removal of 6 bases from V and 2 bases from J, the junction contained 10 bases not matched to a gene. The CDR3 loop spans 16 amino acids.

The genes are TRBV10-2 and TRBJ2-1; 7 bases align to TRBD2. V was pared by 7 bases and J by 2 bases, with 8 bases of the junction left unmatched. Germline-derived CDR1 and CDR2 are WSHSY and SAAADI. The CDR3 runs 15 residues. The CDR3: CASKGNAGAYNEQFF. The CDR3 DNA reads TGCGCCAGCAAGGGGAACGCGGGAGCCTACAATGAGCAGTTCTTC.